The rows below give T cell receptor beta chains drawn from one sample of a study of T cells in Graves' hyperthyroidism and ophthalmopathy. TCRdb re-called the multiplex PCR reads through MiXCR, storing one row per CDR3 protein. There are a few hundred thousand distinct CDR3 sequences in the sample; roughly a sixth occur only once, and less than 3.5% lies in the top ten. The sequenced sample consisted of blood. The receptors were sampled from a woman between 35 and 50 years old with Graves' ophthalmopathy. Both conserved end residues are part of each CDR3. The D gene is left open where the match is weak. Clone size is stated in some rows and not others, as once, few, many or a class when expanded.

d_gene: NA; v_gene: TRBV28; j_gene: TRBJ2-3; abundance: NA; CDR3aa: CASRLQGHNTQYF; CDR3nt: TGTGCCAGCAGACTCCAGGGGCACAATACGCAGTATTTT
d_gene: NA; v_gene: TRBV6-1; j_gene: TRBJ2-7; abundance: few; CDR3aa: CASARDRNYEQYF; CDR3nt: TGTGCCAGCGCCAGGGATAGGAACTACGAGCAGTACTTC
d_gene: NA; v_gene: TRBV28; j_gene: TRBJ1-1; abundance: many; CDR3aa: CASRRSGVGGNTEAFF; CDR3nt: TGTGCCAGCAGGAGGTCCGGGGTAGGCGGGAACACTGAAGCTTTCTTT
d_gene: NA; v_gene: TRBV4-1; j_gene: TRBJ1-6; abundance: NA; CDR3aa: CASSQESGRNSPLHF; CDR3nt: TGCGCCAGCAGCCAAGAGTCGGGGAGGAATTCACCCCTCCACTTT
d_gene: NA; v_gene: TRBV2; j_gene: TRBJ1-1; abundance: few; CDR3aa: CASSEAGRGRFTEAFF; CDR3nt: TGTGCCAGCAGTGAAGCTGGCCGGGGGCGGTTCACTGAAGCTTTCTTT
d_gene: NA; v_gene: TRBV20-1; j_gene: TRBJ1-4; abundance: few; CDR3aa: CSARVQGEKLFF; CDR3nt: TGCAGTGCTAGGGTCCAGGGAGAAAAACTGTTTTTT
d_gene: NA; v_gene: TRBV19; j_gene: TRBJ2-1; abundance: NA; CDR3aa: CATGRDYSYNEQFF; CDR3nt: TGTGCCACCGGTCGTGATTACTCCTACAATGAGCAGTTCTTC
d_gene: NA; v_gene: TRBV6-1; j_gene: TRBJ1-4; abundance: few; CDR3aa: CASMERGASEKLFF; CDR3nt: TGTGCCAGCATGGAGAGGGGGGCCAGTGAAAAACTGTTTTTT
d_gene: TRBD1; v_gene: TRBV10-3; j_gene: TRBJ2-1; abundance: NA; CDR3aa: CAISEGGQQQFF; CDR3nt: TGTGCCATCAGTGAGGGGGGACAGCAGCAGTTCTTC
d_gene: NA; v_gene: TRBV6-2/TRBV6-3; j_gene: TRBJ2-3; abundance: few; CDR3aa: CASKASWADTQYF; CDR3nt: TGTGCCAGCAAGGCTAGCTGGGCAGATACGCAGTATTTT
d_gene: NA; v_gene: TRBV4-1; j_gene: TRBJ2-1; abundance: few; CDR3aa: CASSQDEGNEQFF; CDR3nt: TGCGCCAGCAGCCAAGATGAGGGAAATGAGCAGTTCTTC
d_gene: TRBD2; v_gene: TRBV20-1; j_gene: TRBJ2-1; abundance: many; CDR3aa: CSAPRAVAGGHNEQFF; CDR3nt: TGCAGTGCTCCAAGGGCGGTAGCGGGAGGCCACAATGAGCAGTTCTTC
d_gene: NA; v_gene: TRBV5-1; j_gene: TRBJ2-3; abundance: few; CDR3aa: CASSSSPARTIDTQYF; CDR3nt: TGCGCCAGCAGCAGCAGTCCGGCCCGAACCATAGATACGCAGTATTTT
d_gene: NA; v_gene: TRBV29-1; j_gene: TRBJ1-2; abundance: many; CDR3aa: CSVRVMEGYTF; CDR3nt: TGCAGCGTGAGAGTAATGGAGGGCTACACCTTC
d_gene: TRBD2; v_gene: TRBV9; j_gene: TRBJ2-7; abundance: NA; CDR3aa: CASSAGLAGLGEQYF; CDR3nt: TGTGCCAGCAGCGCAGGACTAGCGGGATTGGGCGAGCAGTACTTC
d_gene: NA; v_gene: TRBV6-1; j_gene: TRBJ2-7; abundance: many; CDR3aa: CASSDEGGVPYEQYF; CDR3nt: TGTGCCAGCAGTGACGAGGGTGGGGTTCCCTACGAGCAGTACTTC
d_gene: TRBD1; v_gene: TRBV28; j_gene: TRBJ1-2; abundance: many; CDR3aa: CASSPGTGVTYGYTF; CDR3nt: TGTGCCAGCAGCCCGGGGACAGGGGTTACCTATGGCTACACCTTC
d_gene: TRBD2; v_gene: TRBV24-1; j_gene: TRBJ2-3; abundance: many; CDR3aa: CATSDPTSGSTDTQYF; CDR3nt: TGTGCCACCAGTGACCCTACTAGCGGTTCCACAGATACGCAGTATTTT
d_gene: TRBD2; v_gene: TRBV7-8; j_gene: TRBJ2-1; abundance: many; CDR3aa: CASSFMTSGTNEQFF; CDR3nt: TGTGCCAGCAGCTTCATGACTAGCGGGACAAATGAGCAGTTCTTC
d_gene: NA; v_gene: TRBV6-1; j_gene: TRBJ1-1; abundance: many; CDR3aa: CASSSYMNTEAFF; CDR3nt: TGTGCCAGCAGTTCATACATGAACACTGAAGCTTTCTTT
d_gene: TRBD2; v_gene: TRBV7-9; j_gene: TRBJ2-3; abundance: many; CDR3aa: CASSPQPGLGRDTQYF; CDR3nt: TGTGCCAGCAGCCCTCAGCCGGGACTCGGGAGGGATACGCAGTATTTT
d_gene: TRBD2; v_gene: TRBV20-1; j_gene: TRBJ2-1; abundance: few; CDR3aa: CSARDPTSPYNEQFF; CDR3nt: TGCAGTGCTAGAGATCCGACTAGCCCCTACAATGAGCAGTTCTTC
d_gene: TRBD2; v_gene: TRBV20-1; j_gene: TRBJ2-7; abundance: many; CDR3aa: CSARDRAGASYEQYF; CDR3nt: TGCAGTGCTAGAGATCGGGCGGGAGCATCCTACGAGCAGTACTTC
d_gene: TRBD1; v_gene: TRBV9; j_gene: TRBJ2-5; abundance: many; CDR3aa: CASSVTGGGSETQYF; CDR3nt: TGTGCCAGCAGCGTAACAGGGGGCGGTTCAGAGACCCAGTACTTC
d_gene: NA; v_gene: TRBV7-9; j_gene: TRBJ2-2; abundance: few; CDR3aa: CASSLATGPTGELFF; CDR3nt: TGTGCCAGCAGCTTAGCGACGGGTCCCACCGGGGAGCTGTTTTTT
d_gene: NA; v_gene: TRBV6-6; j_gene: TRBJ1-1; abundance: few; CDR3aa: CASSYSGRGGTEAFF; CDR3nt: TGTGCCAGCAGTTACTCAGGCAGGGGAGGGACTGAAGCTTTCTTT
d_gene: TRBD1; v_gene: TRBV6-1; j_gene: TRBJ1-4; abundance: NA; CDR3aa: CASSQGQDYGKLFF; CDR3nt: TGTGCCAGCAGCCAAGGACAGGACTATGGAAAACTGTTTTTT